The 24 T cell receptor beta chains in this list originate from one sample, sequenced in a study of cytotoxic CD8 clonotypes in ibrutinib-treated CLL. The repertoire was sequenced with immunoSEQ multiplex PCR; TCRdb's copy has only in-frame clones and lacks some. The sample includes over 250,000 clones, around 69% of them seen just once. Here the sequenced sample was PBMCs, taken at disease progression, from a patient treated with ibrutinib. The receptors come from a human donor with chronic lymphocytic leukemia.

This clone was seen just once. J is TRBJ2-7 and V is TRBV5-4, with D unresolved. CDR3 length: 14 residues. The germline V gene has CDR1 SGHNT and CDR2 YYREEE (reference sequence). V was shortened by 0 bases and J by 2 bases, with 9 bases between the two germline ends. The CDR3 reads CASSLAQNTYEQYF. The DNA of the CDR3 is TGTGCCAGCAGCTTGGCCCAAAACACCTACGAGCAGTACTTC.

This clone was seen a few times. This chain links TRBV9 with TRBJ2-1; 10 nucleotides match TRBD2. The germline gives CDR1 SGDLS, CDR2 YYNGEE. The ends lost 4 bases at V and 7 bases at J; junction bases unmatched: 8. This CDR3 spans 15 amino acids. The CDR3 DNA is TGTGCCAGCAGCTCCGGTCTAGCGGGAGTAAATGAGCAGTTCTTC. Translation gives CASSSGLAGVNEQFF. Together with reference TRBV9 and TRBJ2-1, the CDR3 gives the full variable domain: DSGVTQTPKHLITATGQRVTLRCSPRSGDLSVYWYQQSLDQGLQFLIQYYNGEERAKGNILERFSAQQFPDLHSELNLSSLELGDSALYFCASSSGLAGVNEQFFGPGTRLTVL.

The chain has TRBV9 and TRBJ2-3, with 9 bases that match TRBD2. CDR1 is SGDLS and CDR2 is YYNGEE in the germline V gene. The CDR3 consists of 20 residues. J was trimmed by 0 bases and V by 0 bases; bases with no gene match: 14. The DNA of the CDR3 is TGTGCCAGCAGCGTAGCAGCACTAGCGGGCCGTGCTGGTAGCACAGATACGCAGTATTTT. Translation: CASSVAALAGRAGSTDTQYF. Full variable domain (missing parts from reference TRBV9 and TRBJ2-3): DSGVTQTPKHLITATGQRVTLRCSPRSGDLSVYWYQQSLDQGLQFLIQYYNGEERAKGNILERFSAQQFPDLHSELNLSSLELGDSALYFCASSVAALAGRAGSTDTQYFGPGTRLTVL.

This chain uses TRBV6-1 with TRBJ1-6, with D maybe TRBD1 (5 bases). The germline CDR1 and CDR2 sequences are MNHNS and SASEGT. V gave up 4 bases and J gave up 8 bases, with 9 bases separating them. The CDR3 consists of 13 residues. The CDR3 DNA reads as TGTGCCAGCAGTGTTGTGGGGGATTCACCCCTCCACTTT. This codes for CASSVVGDSPLHF.

The CDR3 DNA is TGCGCCAGCAGCTTGGAGTTCTCCAGACACAATCAGCCCCAGCATTTT. Translating it yields CASSLEFSRHNQPQHF. This chain joins TRBV5-1 and TRBJ1-5; the D is unclear. Germline assignment: CDR1 SGHRS and CDR2 YFSETQ. CDR3 length equals 16 residues. V shed 0 bases and J shed 3 bases, with 13 bases lying between them.

The chain is built from TRBV18 and TRBJ1-5; D gene ambiguous. V gave up 0 bases and J gave up 2 bases, with 5 bases separating them. This CDR3 comprises 14 residues. Per the germline V gene, CDR1 is KGHSH and CDR2 is LQKENI. The CDR3 coding sequence is TGTGCCAGCTCACCACCGGGTGGCAATCAGCCCCAGCATTTT. Encoded protein: CASSPPGGNQPQHF.

This clone showed up just a few times. The chain couples TRBV6-1 to TRBJ1-1; no reliable D call. The CDR3 consists of 15 residues. V was pared by 1 base and J by 0 bases, with 9 bases between. Germline CDR1 MNHNS, CDR2 SASEGT. CDR3: CASSEVYPLNTEAFF. In DNA, the CDR3 is TGTGCCAGCAGTGAAGTGTATCCCTTGAACACTGAAGCTTTCTTT.

This clone was seen a few times. The DNA of the CDR3 is TGTGCCATCAGTCGAGGGCCGACAGGGCTGAACACTGAAGCTTTCTTT. Its protein is CAISRGPTGLNTEAFF. The chain has TRBV10-3 and TRBJ1-1, with TRBD1 identical over 7 bases. The CDR3 sequence is 16 residues long. CDR1 and CDR2 from the germline V gene are ENHRY and SYGVKD. After removal of 5 bases from V and 0 bases from J, the junction contained 9 bases not matched to a gene.

The rearrangement links TRBV5-1 to TRBJ2-1, with TRBD1 as a possible D gene (6 bases). Trimming took 4 bases from V and 0 from J, leaving 14 bases between them. CDR1 is SGHRS and CDR2 is YFSETQ in the germline V gene. CDR3 length equals 16 residues. The CDR3 DNA sequence: TGCGCCAGCAGCGGCCGGCAGGGGAGCTCCTACAATGAGCAGTTCTTC. It is translated as CASSGRQGSSYNEQFF.

This rearrangement joins TRBV15 to TRBJ2-7; D is possibly TRBD2 (6 bases). Trimming shortened V by 5 bases and J by 3 bases, and 11 bases separated the two germline ends. The germline V gene encodes CDR1 LNHNV and CDR2 YYDKDF (reference sequence). There are 13 residues in the CDR3. The CDR3 sequence is CATSVRDFYEQYF. CDR3 nucleotides: TGTGCCACCAGCGTGCGGGACTTCTACGAGCAGTACTTC.

This chain connects TRBV2 to TRBJ2-1, with D perhaps TRBD1 (6 bases). This CDR3 spans 13 amino acids. Germline CDR1 and CDR2: SNHLY and FYNNEI. Trimming cost V 5 bases and J 7 bases, with 12 bases left between them. The CDR3 coding sequence is TGTGCCAGCAGTCCAAATACAGGGAATGAGCAGTTCTTC. Amino acids: CASSPNTGNEQFF.

The chain combines TRBV18 with TRBJ1-2; D ambiguous. Trimming stripped 2 bases from V and 0 bases from J, with 7 bases between. The CDR3 loop spans 14 amino acids. CDR1 and CDR2 (germline): KGHSH, LQKENI. CDR3 sequence: CASSPGDTNYGYTF. The CDR3 region has the DNA TGTGCCAGCTCACCAGGCGACACTAACTATGGCTACACCTTC. The variable domain in full, with the rest retrieved from reference TRBV18 and TRBJ1-2, is NAGVMQNPRHLVRRRGQEARLRCSPMKGHSHVYWYRQLPEEGLKFMVYLQKENIIDESGMPKERFSAEFPKEGPSILRIQQVVRGDSAAYFCASSPGDTNYGYTFGSGTRLTVV.

This chain joins TRBV5-4 and TRBJ2-3; D call uncertain. V was pared by 4 bases and J by 10 bases, with 10 bases between. Germline V gene lookup returns CDR1 SGHNT and CDR2 YYREEE (reference sequence). The CDR3 length is 11 residues. DNA of the CDR3: TGTGCCAGCAGCGAAGGACCTGCGCAGTATTTT. Protein sequence: CASSEGPAQYF.

The J gene is TRBJ1-2, the V gene TRBV27; D may be TRBD1 (6 bases). The CDR3 is 15 residues long. Germline V gene lookup returns CDR1 MNHEY and CDR2 SMNVEV (reference sequence). V was clipped by 6 bases and J by 3 bases, with 17 bases between them. CDR3 residues: CASRPYGGQDYGYTF. In DNA form, the CDR3 reads TGTGCCAGCAGGCCCTACGGGGGGCAAGACTATGGCTACACCTTC.

The CDR3, as DNA: TGCGCCAGCAGCCAAGAATCGGGCGGGCCCGCCAGGGATGAGCAGTTCTTC. Protein sequence: CASSQESGGPARDEQFF. V gene TRBV4-1 combines with J gene TRBJ2-1; D is perhaps TRBD1 or TRBD2 (5 bases each). Germline assignment: CDR1 MGHRA and CDR2 YSYEKL. V gave up 0 bases and J gave up 8 bases, with 20 bases separating them. The CDR3 extends over 17 amino acids.

The genes are TRBV7-6 and TRBJ2-3, with 9 nucleotides matching TRBD1. CDR1 is SGHVS, CDR2 FNYEAQ, per germline. V lost 9 bases and J lost 6; bases outside the gene matches: 10. The CDR3 sequence is 14 residues long. CDR3 sequence reads: CASSGQGNWDTQYF. CDR3 nucleotides: TGTGCCAGTAGCGGACAGGGGAATTGGGATACGCAGTATTTT.

V and J are TRBV28 and TRBJ1-4; 9 nucleotides agree with TRBD1. This CDR3 has 15 amino acids. V lost 3 bases and J lost 8; bases outside the gene matches: 7. Per the germline V gene, CDR1 is MDHEN and CDR2 is SYDVKM. The CDR3 spells CASSFPGQGGEKLFF. In DNA, the CDR3 is TGTGCCAGCAGTTTCCCGGGACAGGGTGGGGAAAAACTGTTTTTT.

This chain connects TRBV11-3 to TRBJ1-1; D is perhaps TRBD1 (5 bases). The CDR3 is 13 amino acids. CDR1 is SGHNT and CDR2 is YENEEA in the germline V gene. Deletions cut 4 bases from V and 4 bases from J, with 10 bases between. The CDR3 bases are TGTGCCAGCAGCTCGGCGGGGGGCACTGAAGCTTTCTTT. Protein product: CASSSAGGTEAFF.

The chain couples TRBV18 to TRBJ2-5; 10 positions agree with TRBD2. Trimming cost V 3 bases and J 1 base; bases outside gene matches: 5. Germline lookup yields CDR1 KGHSH and CDR2 LQKENI. This CDR3 contains 16 residues. The DNA of the CDR3 is TGTGCCAGCTCACCGGTGCAGCGGGAGGGCCAAGAGACCCAGTACTTC. It specifies CASSPVQREGQETQYF.

V and J are TRBV5-4 and TRBJ2-7, with TRBD1 identical over 9 bases. The trim removed 4 bases at V and 6 bases at J, leaving 11 bases unmatched. CDR3 length equals 15 residues. In germline, CDR1 is SGHNT, CDR2 YYREEE (reference sequence). CDR3 sequence reads: CASSRAGTGRGEQYF. The DNA for the CDR3 is TGTGCCAGCAGCCGAGCCGGGACAGGGAGGGGCGAGCAGTACTTC.

The CDR3 loop reads CASSVWPRDSPLHF. For the CDR3, the DNA is TGTGCCAGCAGTGTATGGCCCCGCGATTCACCCCTCCACTTT. This sequence joins TRBV2 and TRBJ1-6; D remains unclear. CDR1 and CDR2 from the germline V gene are SNHLY and FYNNEI. The CDR3 has 14 amino acids. V was shortened by 4 bases and J by 8 bases, with 12 bases between the two germline ends.

This chain links TRBV29-1 with TRBJ2-7, with D perhaps TRBD1 or TRBD2 (5 bases each). Per germline, CDR1 SQVTM and CDR2 ANQGSEA. The CDR3 consists of 12 residues. The V gene lost 6 bases and the J gene lost 1 base, with 10 bases spanning the gap. The CDR3 DNA reads TGCAGCGTCCGGGACGGATCCTACGAGCAGTACTTC. This codes for CSVRDGSYEQYF.

The chain uses TRBV15 and TRBJ2-3; perhaps TRBD2 as D (6 bases). Looked up from germline, CDR1 is LNHNV and CDR2 is YYDKDF (reference sequence). V lost 0 bases and J 2 bases, leaving 12 bases between the germline ends. The CDR3 contains 16 residues. The CDR3 coding sequence is TGTGCCACCAGCAGAGACCGACTAGTGCTCACAGATACGCAGTATTTT. Translated, it gives CATSRDRLVLTDTQYF.

The chain recombines TRBV5-1 with TRBJ1-2; weak D call: TRBD1 (6 bases). The CDR3 extends over 14 amino acids. Germline values: CDR1 SGHRS, CDR2 YFSETQ. The ends were cut back, 4 bases at V and 2 bases at J, with 12 bases in the middle. DNA of the CDR3: TGCGCCAGCAGCGGAGGAACAGGGAACTATGGCTACACCTTC. It specifies CASSGGTGNYGYTF.